This T cell receptor beta chain was retrieved from a study of T cells in Graves' hyperthyroidism and ophthalmopathy. The study's findings and limits: From stable hyperthyroidism, ophthalmopathy was set apart by a 13 V-J model. Most thyroid-expanded clonotypes above 0.001 were also found in blood.

It was RNA transcripts that yielded the amplified TCR beta CDR3 regions. A first-round RT-PCR of the TCR CDR3 used the HTBI primer set. TCRdb reprocessed the multiplex PCR reads with MiXCR, giving one entry per CDR3 protein. The data show a few hundred thousand distinct CDR3 sequences, about 16% seen once. This clonotype was observed at least ten times. Its antigen is unidentified. Uncontrolled infection, other autoimmune disease, pregnancy and lactation each barred patients from inclusion. The PBMCs had their origin in roughly 10 ml of fresh peripheral blood. This sequence originates from a woman under 40 with Graves' ophthalmopathy. The sample consisted of blood.

The DNA of the CDR3 is TGTGCCAGCTCACCATCGACAGGGTTTTCGGTCACTGAAGCTTTCTTT. Its translation is CASSPSTGFSVTEAFF. The chain recombines TRBV18 with TRBJ1-1; 7 bases match TRBD1. Germline assignment: CDR1 KGHSH and CDR2 LQKENI. The junction had 10 bases not matched to a gene; V was cut back by 2 bases and J by 4 bases. This CDR3 region has 16 residues.